This T cell receptor beta chain emerged from a study of T-cell reconstitution after alpha-beta-depleted transplantation in children listed by TCRdb under 2016. For context, the study as a whole: Using TCR repertoire profiling, the study followed T-cell immune reconstitution in a quantitative way in children after TCRalphabeta/CD19-depleted allogeneic hematopoietic cell transplantation. What the authors observed across the whole study: Apparently early alphabetaT-cell count recovery about two months after transplant reportedly relied on only several hundred rapidly expanded clones derived from non-depleted graft cells. Over the following months the frequencies of hyperexpanded clones went down, and after one year T-cell counts and TCRbeta diversity were mostly credited to newly produced T cells. In some patients, the high TCRbeta diversity seen at day 60 was put down to recipient T cells and intrathymic progenitors that had survived conditioning.

At least ten counts were recorded for this clonotype. The specificity of this receptor is unknown. The sample holds no much larger clone one base away, and base qualities are not on file. Counted from cysteine to phenylalanine, this CDR3 has 17 amino acids. Only the CDR3 DNA stays, 51 bases, in frame from base 1. V and J are truncated by 0 bases and 2 bases respectively, leaving an intervening sequence of 18 bases. CDR1 and CDR2 were assigned from the germline V gene (reference sequence) as DFQATT and SNEGSKA. This sample's treatment or condition label indicates: allogeneic hematopoietic cell transplantation with graft depleted of TCRalphabeta T cells and CD19 B cells. The children who served as transplant recipients had been given grafts of TCRalphabeta/CD19-depleted allogeneic hematopoietic cells. Libraries were built with PCR. The listed sequencing device is Illumina HiSeq 2500. TCR library preparation used molecular barcoding, with unique molecular identifiers applied to normalize quantification of the TCRbeta repertoire. TCRdb took the public reads, trimmed them with fastp at Q25, ran MiXCR for clone calling and kept in-frame beta chains. Entries are consolidated by CDR3 protein sequence, retaining the most common genes and DNA. Across this sample there are a few hundred thousand distinct CDR3 sequences, with 9.5% to 13% seen only once. 20% to 30% of the sample is held by the ten biggest clonotypes.

This sample comprised peripheral blood, obtained 180 days after TCRalphabeta/CD19-depleted stem cell transplant. The TCR comes from a male patient aged 2 to 10 who had a stem cell transplant for chronic granulomatous disease, so the T cells may come from the graft donor. Recombination linked TRBV20-1 to TRBJ2-3; tentative D gene TRBD1, with 6 bases matching. CDR3 sequence: CSARDRGGYRPTDTQYF. The DNA sequence is TGCAGTGCTAGAGATAGAGGGGGTTATAGACCCACAGATACGCAGTATTTT.